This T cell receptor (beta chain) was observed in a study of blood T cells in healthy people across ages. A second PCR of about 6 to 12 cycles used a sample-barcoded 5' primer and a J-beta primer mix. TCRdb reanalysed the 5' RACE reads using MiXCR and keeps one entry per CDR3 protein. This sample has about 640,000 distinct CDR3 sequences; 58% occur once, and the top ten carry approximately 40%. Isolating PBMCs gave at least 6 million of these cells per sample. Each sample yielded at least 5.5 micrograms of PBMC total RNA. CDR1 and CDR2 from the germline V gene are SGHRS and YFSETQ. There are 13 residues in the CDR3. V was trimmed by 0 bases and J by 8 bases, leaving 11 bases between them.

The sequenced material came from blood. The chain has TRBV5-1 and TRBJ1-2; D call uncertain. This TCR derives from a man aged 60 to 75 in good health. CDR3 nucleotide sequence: TGCGCCAGCAGCTTGGATACCCATGCCGGCTACACCTTC. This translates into CASSLDTHAGYTF.